This T cell receptor (beta chain) was captured in a study of cytomegalovirus exposure and HLA in healthy donors. Study as a whole: The same platform used for the approximately 700 first-cohort repertoires was also used for the 100 to 150 validation repertoires, as a later analysis reported.

This clone has just a few counts. Its antigen is unknown. Assay: immunoSEQ multiplex PCR; the TCRdb copy retains only in-frame clones and omits some. The table shows over 200,000 clones, with roughly 88% occurring only once. Trimming pared 0 bases from V and 9 bases from J, leaving 15 bases between. The CDR3 spans 14 residues. The V gene's germline CDR1 is SGHNT and CDR2 YYREEE (reference sequence). Findings and caveats of the study: TCR beta chains numbering more than 150 were designated cytomegalovirus-associated. According to a subsequent analysis, TCR clusters from the first cohort were inclined to appear together in the roughly 120 validation repertoires.

This sequence originates from a young woman in good health and CMV-seronegative. The V gene is TRBV5-4, the J gene TRBJ2-5, with D tentatively TRBD2 (7 bases). Sequencing used PBMCs. In DNA, the CDR3 is TGTGCCAGCAGCTTGGATAGGGGGGGTGGGGCCCAGTACTTC. It specifies CASSLDRGGGAQYF.